Following are 23 T cell receptor beta chains from one sample sequenced in a study of T cells in localized non-small cell lung cancer. Measured with immunoSEQ multiplex PCR; TCRdb has only the in-frame clones, and not every one. The sample lists approximately 20,000 clones, 65% to 90% occurring once. The sample consisted of peripheral blood, taken before any cancer treatment. The receptor source for this set is a man aged 35 to 69 with stage I lung adenocarcinoma.

The chain combines TRBV7-9 with TRBJ2-2; D uncertain. CDR1 is SEHNR, CDR2 FQNEAQ, per germline (reference sequence). V lost 6 bases, J lost 3 bases, and 11 bases lay in between. This CDR3 has 14 residues. CDR3 sequence (DNA): TGTGCCAGCAGGCCCGGCTGGGACACCGGGGAGCTGTTTTTT. Translated, it gives CASRPGWDTGELFF.

The chain recombines TRBV19 with TRBJ2-7, with TRBD2 matching over 10 bases. Unmatched junction bases numbered 10, after V lost 5 bases and J lost 3 bases. CDR1 is LNHDA and CDR2 is SQIVND in the germline V gene (reference sequence). CDR3 length: 16 amino acids. CDR3 in DNA: TGTGCCAGTAGTCCCTTCGGAGCGGGAGGGAACTACGAGCAGTACTTC. The encoded protein is CASSPFGAGGNYEQYF.

The chain couples TRBV5-4 to TRBJ1-1, with unresolved D. Germline loops: CDR1 SGHNT, CDR2 YYREEE (reference sequence). Trimming left V 5 bases short and J 4 bases short, with 12 bases between. CDR3 length: 13 amino acids. CDR3 amino acids: CASSPDDITEAFF. The CDR3 DNA reads as TGTGCCAGCAGTCCGGACGATATCACTGAAGCTTTCTTT.

V usage is TRBV11-1 and J usage is TRBJ2-1; 9 bases are shared with TRBD2. The germline V gene encodes CDR1 SGHAT and CDR2 FQDESV (reference sequence). The CDR3 totals 15 residues. After removal of 3 bases from V and 4 bases from J, the junction contained 4 bases not matched to a gene. The CDR3 loop is CASSFRLAEYNEQFF. For the CDR3, the DNA is TGTGCCAGCAGCTTTCGACTAGCGGAATACAATGAGCAGTTCTTC.

This chain connects TRBV7-7 to TRBJ2-5; D perhaps matches TRBD2 (6 bases). Trimming left V 5 bases short and J 2 bases short, with 15 bases between. The CDR3 extends over 15 amino acids. Germline V gives CDR1 SSHAT, CDR2 FNYEAQ (reference sequence). CDR3 residues: CASSKETSRQETQYF. CDR3 in DNA: TGTGCCAGCAGCAAAGAGACTAGTCGGCAAGAGACCCAGTACTTC.

The chain joins TRBV5-1 to TRBJ2-5, with a possible D match to TRBD1 (6 bases). Germline V gives CDR1 SGHRS, CDR2 YFSETQ. The CDR3 runs to 14 residues. The V end was cut by 4 bases, the J end by 1 base, with 11 bases between. The CDR3 loop is CASSEDRFQETQYF. CDR3 bases: TGCGCCAGCAGCGAGGACAGATTCCAAGAGACCCAGTACTTC. Drawing the rest from reference TRBV5-1 and TRBJ2-5, the complete variable domain is KAGVTQTPRYLIKTRGQQVTLSCSPISGHRSVSWYQQTPGQGLQFLFEYFSETQRNKGNFPGRFSGRQFSNSRSEMNVSTLELGDSALYLCASSEDRFQETQYFGPGTRLLVL.

This chain connects TRBV11-2 to TRBJ2-1; D perhaps matches TRBD1 (6 bases). Deletions cut 6 bases from V and 6 bases from J, with 9 bases between. The CDR3 is 12 amino acids. Germline V lookup: CDR1 SGHAT, CDR2 FQNNGV. The CDR3 protein is CASSYRVNEQFF. The CDR3 DNA is TGTGCCAGCAGTTACAGGGTCAATGAGCAGTTCTTC.

On this clone itself: An end of the junction differs from the germline gene, which may be a read error. V and J are TRBV6-1 and TRBJ1-6, with D perhaps TRBD1 (5 bases). The CDR3 sequence is 12 residues long. CDR1 MNHNS and CDR2 SASEGT come from the germline V gene. CDR3 in DNA: TGTGCCAGCAGTGAAGGCCCGGGACGGTTGAGCTTT. This codes for CASSEGPGRLSF.

The chain links TRBV4-1 to TRBJ2-1, with unresolved D. Germline values: CDR1 MGHRA, CDR2 YSYEKL. V was cut by 4 bases and J by 8 bases, with 21 bases left in between. The CDR3 extends over 16 amino acids. Written as DNA, the CDR3 is TGCGCCAGCAGCCCGAATGGTGGTTTTCTCGGCGATGAGCAGTTCTTC. Amino acid sequence: CASSPNGGFLGDEQFF.

This clone was observed a handful of times. The same CDR3 also results from other DNA sequences found in this sample. V is TRBV6-5 and J is TRBJ2-5; the match to TRBD2 covers 10 bases. The CDR3 has 14 amino acids. Germline CDR1 reads MNHEY; CDR2 reads SVGAGI. V was pared by 4 bases and J by 2 bases, with 1 base of the junction left unmatched. CDR3 DNA sequence: TGTGCCAGCAGTTGGACTAGCGGACAAGAGACCCAGTACTTC. This sequence encodes CASSWTSGQETQYF.

V gene TRBV21-1 combines with J gene TRBJ1-1; TRBD1 is the table's D call and was not checked against the DNA. TRBV21-1 is designated a pseudogene. The CDR3 spans 17 residues. The CDR3 sequence is CASSKAPGDSTNTEAFF. DNA for the CDR3: TGTGCCAGCAGCAAAGCCCCGGGGGACAGTACGAACACTGAAGCTTTCTTT.

This chain joins TRBV30 and TRBJ1-1; D not certain. This CDR3 is 14 amino acids long. In germline, CDR1 is GTSNPN, CDR2 SVGIG (reference sequence). Trimming removed 3 bases from V and 6 bases from J, with 17 bases in between. The CDR3 is CAWSYEAPGAEAFF. The CDR3 DNA follows: TGTGCCTGGAGCTATGAGGCGCCAGGCGCTGAAGCTTTCTTT.

This rearrangement joins TRBV30 to TRBJ1-3; a weak D match, TRBD1 (5 bases). The CDR3 spans 14 residues. Trimming took off 1 base at V and 4 bases at J, with 11 bases between the two ends. Germline CDR1 and CDR2: GTSNPN and SVGIG (reference sequence). CDR3 loop: CAWSAGAQGNTIYF. CDR3 sequence (DNA): TGTGCCTGGAGTGCTGGGGCCCAAGGAAACACCATATATTTT.

The V and J genes are TRBV5-8 and TRBJ1-1; 7 bases fit TRBD1. V shed 7 bases, J shed 4 bases, and the junction held 13 bases outside the gene matches. The CDR3 consists of 15 residues. Germline V gene lookup returns CDR1 SGHTS and CDR2 YDEGEE. In nucleotides, the CDR3 is TGTGCCAGCGTGGCACAGGGGACGGGTAGCACTGAAGCTTTCTTT. Its translation is CASVAQGTGSTEAFF.

V gene TRBV7-9 combines with J gene TRBJ1-3; D is unresolved. Germline V gene sequence: CDR1 SEHNR, CDR2 FQNEAQ (reference sequence). The CDR3 totals 12 residues. Between the trimmed V and J ends, which lost 5 bases and 8 bases, there was a span of 10 bases. CDR3: CASSPPDYTIYF. DNA of the CDR3: TGTGCCAGCAGCCCTCCGGACTACACCATATATTTT.

This rearrangement joins TRBV6-1 to TRBJ2-7; 11 positions match TRBD1. The CDR3 is 15 amino acids. The J segment lost 3 bases and the V segment lost 2 bases, leaving 3 bases of the junction unmatched. Germline lookup yields CDR1 MNHNS and CDR2 SASEGT. The DNA for the CDR3 is TGTGCCAGCAGTGAACCCGGGACAGGGGGCTACGAGCAGTACTTC. This gives the protein CASSEPGTGGYEQYF.

The chain is built from TRBV7-9 and TRBJ2-7; D gene ambiguous. V lost 5 bases and J lost 5, with 10 bases in between. The CDR3 length is 12 residues. The germline V gene has CDR1 SEHNR and CDR2 FQNEAQ (reference sequence). CDR3 in amino acids: CASSRGSDEQYF. CDR3 nucleotide sequence: TGTGCCAGCAGCCGAGGATCTGACGAGCAGTACTTC.

The chain combines TRBV9 with TRBJ2-1, with 13 bases lining up with TRBD2. This CDR3 contains 15 residues. The germline gives CDR1 SGDLS, CDR2 YYNGEE. V was pared by 7 bases and J by 3 bases, with 4 bases of the junction left unmatched. The CDR3 loop reads CASSRLAGGYNEQFF. The DNA for the CDR3 is TGTGCCAGCTCTCGACTAGCGGGGGGCTACAATGAGCAGTTCTTC.

Of note for this clone: At one of its ends the junction is not consistent with the germline gene, which may arise from a read error. The V call is TRBV4-1, the J call TRBJ1-1; D is ambiguous. This CDR3 is 11 amino acids long. Germline V gene lookup returns CDR1 MGHRA and CDR2 YSYEKL. CDR3 sequence: CASSQDRHPIF. CDR3 nucleotide sequence: TGCGCCAGCAGCCAAGATCGACATCCGATCTTT.

The chain carries TRBV4-1 and TRBJ1-5, with D unclear. The germline CDR1 and CDR2 sequences are MGHRA and YSYEKL. This CDR3 comprises 14 residues. The V end lost 0 bases, the J end lost 5 bases, and 8 bases lay between the germline ends. CDR3 bases: TGCGCCAGCAGCCAAGAAGGGTGGGATCAGCCCCAGCATTTT. Encoded protein: CASSQEGWDQPQHF.

The rearrangement joins TRBV4-3 to TRBJ1-1, with TRBD1 as a possible D gene (5 bases). The V end was cut by 0 bases, the J end by 3 bases, with 17 bases between. The germline V gene encodes CDR1 LGHNA and CDR2 YSLEER. The CDR3 has 17 residues. The DNA of the CDR3 is TGCGCCAGCAGCCAAGATCGGAGGGGCCATACTTACACTGAAGCTTTCTTT. Amino acid sequence: CASSQDRRGHTYTEAFF.

This rearrangement joins TRBV11-2 to TRBJ2-3; D unresolved. Germline-derived CDR1 and CDR2 are SGHAT and FQNNGV. CDR3 length: 17 amino acids. V was clipped by 5 bases and J by 0 bases, with 18 bases between them. The DNA for the CDR3 is TGTGCCAGCAGCCAAGTAGCAGGACCGTCTAGCACAGATACGCAGTATTTT. Translating it yields CASSQVAGPSSTDTQYF.

This chain joins TRBV2 and TRBJ2-3, with D possibly called TRBD1 or TRBD2 (5 bases each). Germline lookup yields CDR1 SNHLY and CDR2 FYNNEI. V lost 6 bases to trimming and J lost 3 bases, with 19 bases between them. CDR3 length: 16 residues. This CDR3 is CASSPLRERGTDTQYF. The CDR3 coding sequence is TGTGCCAGCAGCCCGTTGAGGGAGAGGGGAACAGATACGCAGTATTTT.